These 27 T cell receptor beta chains originate from one sample sequenced in a study of blood T cell repertoires in COVID-19. Assay used: immunoSEQ multiplex PCR; TCRdb lists only in-frame clones, some missing. The sample shows around 56,000 clones, approximately 89% of them seen only once. The source material was peripheral blood. All receptors come from a man in his sixties with active or convalescent COVID-19.

The CDR3 bases are TGTGCCAGCAGCCAAGAAGGCAGGGGATTTAATTCACCCCTCCACTTT. It encodes CASSQEGRGFNSPLHF. V gene TRBV3-1 (or the pseudogene TRBV3-2) combines with J gene TRBJ1-6, with D perhaps matching TRBD1 (6 bases). V was pared by 0 bases and J by 6 bases, with 12 bases between. This CDR3 has 16 amino acids. The V gene's germline CDR1 is LGHDT and CDR2 YNNKEL (reference sequence).

V gene TRBV5-1 combines with J gene TRBJ2-7; possibly TRBD1 for D (6 bases). Looked up from germline, CDR1 is SGHRS and CDR2 is YFSETQ. The CDR3 is 14 residues long. V dropped 7 bases and J dropped 2 bases, with 16 bases sitting between them. The CDR3 here is CASALGAGAYEQYF. CDR3 DNA: TGCGCCAGCGCCCTGGGGGCAGGGGCCTACGAGCAGTACTTC.

The CDR3 is CASSLTGVGQPQHF. Written as DNA, the CDR3 is TGTGCCAGCAGCCTTACAGGGGTAGGTCAGCCCCAGCATTTT. V gene TRBV7-8 combines with J gene TRBJ1-5, with 7 nucleotides matching TRBD1. Germline CDR1 reads SGHVS; CDR2 reads FQNEAQ. V dropped 5 bases and J dropped 6; count of bases not matched to a gene: 7. The CDR3 totals 14 residues.

The V call is TRBV19, the J call TRBJ1-4; possible D gene TRBD1, 6 bases. Germline lookup yields CDR1 LNHDA and CDR2 SQIVND (reference sequence). This CDR3 has 14 amino acids. Trimming stripped 7 bases from V and 7 bases from J, with 16 bases between. CDR3 sequence reads: CASKLRDKSEKLFF. In nucleotides, the CDR3 is TGTGCCAGTAAGCTTCGGGACAAGAGTGAAAAACTGTTTTTT.

The gene calls are TRBV5-1 and TRBJ2-3; weak D call: TRBD1 (5 bases). The V gene lost 3 bases and the J gene lost 2 bases, with 13 bases spanning the gap. This CDR3 comprises 15 residues. CDR1 and CDR2 (germline): SGHRS, YFSETQ. CDR3 DNA: TGCGCCAGCAGCTCCTATGGGGCAGACACAGATACGCAGTATTTT. Protein sequence: CASSSYGADTDTQYF.

The rearrangement links TRBV24-1 to TRBJ1-2, with 11 positions matching TRBD1. The germline CDR1 and CDR2 sequences are KGHDR and SFDVKD. V shed 3 bases, J shed 3 bases, and the junction held 8 bases outside the gene matches. The CDR3 loop spans 17 amino acids. The CDR3 DNA sequence: TGTGCCACCAGTGATCGGACAGGGGGCGGACGAGACTATGGCTACACCTTC. Its translation: CATSDRTGGGRDYGYTF.

The CDR3 DNA sequence: TGTGCCAGCAGCGTCACAAGGCTAGTCTTGCTTGAGCAGTTCTTC. Its translation is CASSVTRLVLLEQFF. This chain links TRBV3-1 (or the pseudogene TRBV3-2) with TRBJ2-1; D unresolved. Germline CDR1 LGHDT, CDR2 YNNKEL (reference sequence). V gave up 5 bases and J gave up 9 bases, with 20 bases separating them. This CDR3 has 15 amino acids.

This chain uses TRBV6-6 with TRBJ1-1, with a tentative D call TRBD1 (6 bases). The germline gives CDR1 MNHNY, CDR2 SVGAGI (reference sequence). This CDR3 contains 13 residues. Deletions cut 6 bases from V and 4 bases from J, with 12 bases between. Written as DNA, the CDR3 is TGTGCCAGCAGCCACAGGGTTGGCACTGAAGCTTTCTTT. The encoded protein is CASSHRVGTEAFF.

J is TRBJ2-1 and V is TRBV11-2; 11 nucleotides agree with TRBD1. Germline loops: CDR1 SGHAT, CDR2 FQNNGV. The junction had 3 bases not matched to a gene; V was cut back by 1 base and J by 7 bases. CDR3 length equals 15 residues. This chain's CDR3 is CASSLAGQGANEQFF. The CDR3 DNA is TGTGCCAGCAGCTTAGCCGGACAGGGGGCAAATGAGCAGTTCTTC.

This clone was detected only once. The V and J genes are TRBV5-1 and TRBJ1-2; 12 nucleotides line up with TRBD1. The CDR3 has 14 amino acids. Germline CDR1 is SGHRS and CDR2 is YFSETQ. V lost 3 bases, J lost 6 bases, and 3 bases stayed unmatched. DNA for the CDR3: TGCGCCAGCAGCTCCGGGACAGGGGGCGATGGCTACACCTTC. Translated: CASSSGTGGDGYTF.

The V call is TRBV24-1, the J call TRBJ2-2; the D gene is possibly TRBD2 (6 bases). Germline V gene lookup returns CDR1 KGHDR and CDR2 SFDVKD. With 10 bases removed from V and 3 bases from J, the gap between germline ends came to 11 bases. CDR3 length: 13 residues. CDR3 bases: TGTGCCACTGGGGACTCAGACACCGGGGAGCTGTTTTTT. Translated: CATGDSDTGELFF.

The CDR3 sequence: CASSLFSSPRYNEQFF. CDR3 sequence (DNA): TGTGCCAGCAGTTTATTTTCTAGCCCGCGGTACAATGAGCAGTTCTTC. The V gene is TRBV27, the J gene TRBJ2-1; a possible D gene is TRBD2 (5 bases). V lost 1 base and J lost 4, with 14 bases in between. Germline-derived CDR1 and CDR2 are MNHEY and SMNVEV (reference sequence). This CDR3 contains 16 residues.

This chain uses TRBV5-8 with TRBJ2-1; 8 bases line up with TRBD1. CDR1 is SGHTS and CDR2 is YDEGEE in the germline V gene. Trimming at V came to 6 bases and at J to 7 bases, leaving 9 bases not matched to a gene. The CDR3 consists of 14 residues. CDR3 protein: CASTLRTGKNEQFF. The CDR3 region has the DNA TGTGCCAGCACCCTCCGGACAGGGAAGAATGAGCAGTTCTTC.

This clone has just a few counts. The chain employs TRBV28 and TRBJ1-2, with TRBD1 identical over 10 bases. Germline V gene sequence: CDR1 MDHEN, CDR2 SYDVKM. The CDR3 runs to 14 residues. The trim removed 5 bases at V and 3 bases at J, leaving 3 bases unmatched. The CDR3 protein is CASSPDRGHYGYTF. The CDR3 region has the DNA TGTGCCAGCAGTCCCGACAGGGGGCACTATGGCTACACCTTC.

The rearrangement joins TRBV11-2 to TRBJ2-7, with 9 bases lining up with TRBD1. This CDR3 is 14 amino acids long. V lost 5 bases to trimming and J lost 6 bases; unmatched junction nucleotides: 8. The germline V gene has CDR1 SGHAT and CDR2 FQNNGV. The CDR3 sequence is CASSTPGQGPEQYF. The CDR3 bases are TGTGCCAGCAGCACCCCGGGACAGGGCCCCGAGCAGTACTTC.

This chain connects TRBV7-9 to TRBJ1-1, with no clear D. V shed 1 base and J shed 6 bases, with 18 bases lying between them. Germline lookup yields CDR1 SEHNR and CDR2 FQNEAQ (reference sequence). The CDR3 runs 16 residues. As DNA, the CDR3 is TGTGCCAGCAGCTTAGGGTTAGGAGGGTTACTTGCTGAAGCTTTCTTT. It yields the protein CASSLGLGGLLAEAFF.

The chain employs TRBV19 and TRBJ2-1; perhaps TRBD2 as D (5 bases). The CDR3 covers 13 residues. Per germline, CDR1 LNHDA and CDR2 SQIVND (reference sequence). The V gene lost 4 bases and the J gene lost 5 bases, with 9 bases spanning the gap. The CDR3 sequence is CASSRTRNNEQFF. The CDR3 DNA reads TGTGCCAGTAGTAGGACTCGTAACAATGAGCAGTTCTTC. Full variable domain (remainder filled in from reference TRBV19 and TRBJ2-1): DGGITQSPKYLFRKEGQNVTLSCEQNLNHDAMYWYRQDPGQGLRLIYYSQIVNDFQKGDIAEGYSVSREKKESFPLTVTSAQKNPTAFYLCASSRTRNNEQFFGPGTRLTVL.

The V gene is TRBV18, the J gene TRBJ1-1; D gene ambiguous. The CDR3 extends over 15 amino acids. V lost 0 bases, J lost 3 bases, and 11 bases lay in between. Germline V CDR1 and CDR2: KGHSH, LQKENI. CDR3 residues: CASSPPIRRDTEAFF. Here the CDR3 DNA reads TGTGCCAGCTCACCACCGATACGGAGAGACACTGAAGCTTTCTTT.

The chain combines TRBV2 with TRBJ2-1; the match to TRBD1 covers 9 bases. Trimming took 7 bases from V and 4 from J; bases not matched to a gene: 8. The CDR3 extends over 15 amino acids. CDR1 and CDR2 from the germline V gene are SNHLY and FYNNEI. CDR3 region: CASNGRTGDYNEQFF. CDR3 coding DNA: TGTGCCAGCAATGGTAGGACAGGGGATTACAATGAGCAGTTCTTC.

The chain has TRBV4-2 and TRBJ1-1, with D possibly matching TRBD1 (5 bases). Trimming removed 4 bases at V and 2 bases at J, with 8 bases between. Germline CDR1 LGHNA, CDR2 YNFKEQ. This CDR3 comprises 13 residues. The chain's CDR3 is CASSRGGNTEAFF. CDR3 DNA sequence: TGTGCCAGCAGCCGCGGGGGAAACACTGAAGCTTTCTTT.

V usage is TRBV5-1 and J usage is TRBJ2-1; no firm D call. The V end was cut by 0 bases, the J end by 4 bases, with 8 bases between. The CDR3 sequence is 14 residues long. Germline V lookup: CDR1 SGHRS, CDR2 YFSETQ. CDR3 protein: CASSLGDAYNEQFF. DNA of the CDR3: TGCGCCAGCAGCTTGGGAGATGCGTACAATGAGCAGTTCTTC.

The chain links TRBV14 to TRBJ2-7; D possibly corresponds to TRBD1 (7 bases). Germline V lookup: CDR1 SGHDN, CDR2 FVKESK. Trimming shortened V by 0 bases and J by 0 bases, and 15 bases separated the two germline ends. This CDR3 has 17 residues. CDR3 region: CASSQDRLQGGSYEQYF. The CDR3 DNA follows: TGTGCCAGCAGCCAAGATCGGCTCCAGGGGGGCTCCTACGAGCAGTACTTC.

The chain employs TRBV19 and TRBJ1-2; 7 positions match TRBD1. Per the germline V gene, CDR1 is LNHDA and CDR2 is SQIVND (reference sequence). V lost 5 bases to trimming and J lost 5 bases; unmatched junction nucleotides: 8. This CDR3 spans 14 amino acids. The CDR3 sequence is CASSPDREVYGYTF. The DNA for the CDR3 is TGTGCCAGTAGTCCCGACAGGGAGGTGTATGGCTACACCTTC.

This chain joins TRBV7-9 and TRBJ2-5, with TRBD1 identical over 10 bases. J was trimmed by 5 bases and V by 5 bases; bases with no gene match: 5. CDR3 length: 14 residues. Germline lookup yields CDR1 SEHNR and CDR2 FQNEAQ (reference sequence). The CDR3 region has the DNA TGTGCCAGCAGCCGGACAGGGGGAAGGGAGACCCAGTACTTC. Residues: CASSRTGGRETQYF.

This sequence joins TRBV2 and TRBJ1-6; D may be TRBD1 (6 bases). CDR3 size: 17 residues. Trimming cost V 5 bases and J 5 bases, with 19 bases left between them. The germline gives CDR1 SNHLY, CDR2 FYNNEI. The CDR3 DNA reads TGTGCCAGCAGTTTCGCCACCGGGACAAGGAATAATTCACCCCTCCACTTT. Its translation: CASSFATGTRNNSPLHF.

The V call is TRBV6-5, the J call TRBJ1-5; TRBD1 agrees at 7 bases. Trimming at V came to 7 bases and at J to 1 base, leaving 7 bases not matched to a gene. The CDR3 consists of 15 residues. CDR1 and CDR2 (germline): MNHEY, SVGAGI. The CDR3, as DNA: TGTGCCAGCACTATAAGACAGGGAAGCAATCAGCCCCAGCATTTT. Translating gives CASTIRQGSNQPQHF.

The V and J genes are TRBV5-1 and TRBJ2-5; 8 positions match TRBD2. This CDR3 is 15 amino acids long. Trimming took 0 bases from V and 5 from J; bases not matched to a gene: 6. The germline CDR1 and CDR2 sequences are SGHRS and YFSETQ. The CDR3 loop reads CASSLGSAGVETQYF. In nucleotides, the CDR3 is TGCGCCAGCAGCTTGGGTTCAGCGGGGGTTGAGACCCAGTACTTC.